This T cell receptor beta chain was sequenced during a study of control samples from healthy donors and cancer patients. This clone appeared a few times. V lost 4 bases and J lost 0, with 9 bases in between. The CDR3 is 14 amino acids. The germline V gene encodes CDR1 LNHDA and CDR2 SQIVND (reference sequence). Method: immunoSEQ multiplex PCR; TCRdb's copy keeps in-frame clones and lacks some. The data contain around 200,000 clones, 91% of them singletons. The chain combines TRBV19 with TRBJ1-2; weak D call: TRBD1 (5 bases). The TCR sequence derives from a woman between 25 and 40 years old in good health. The source material was blood. CDR3 protein: CASSKGRTNYGYTF. CDR3 in DNA: TGTGCCAGTAGTAAGGGACGGACTAACTATGGCTACACCTTC.